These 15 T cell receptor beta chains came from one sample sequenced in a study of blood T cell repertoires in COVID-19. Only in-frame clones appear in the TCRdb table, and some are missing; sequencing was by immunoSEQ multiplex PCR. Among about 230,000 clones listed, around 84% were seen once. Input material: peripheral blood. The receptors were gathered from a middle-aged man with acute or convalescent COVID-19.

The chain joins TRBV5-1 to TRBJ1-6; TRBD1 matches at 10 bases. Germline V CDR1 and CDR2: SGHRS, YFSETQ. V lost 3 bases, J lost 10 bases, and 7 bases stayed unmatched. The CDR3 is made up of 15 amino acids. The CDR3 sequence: CASSWGDRGRSPLHF. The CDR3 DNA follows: TGCGCCAGCAGCTGGGGGGACAGGGGACGATCACCCCTCCACTTT.

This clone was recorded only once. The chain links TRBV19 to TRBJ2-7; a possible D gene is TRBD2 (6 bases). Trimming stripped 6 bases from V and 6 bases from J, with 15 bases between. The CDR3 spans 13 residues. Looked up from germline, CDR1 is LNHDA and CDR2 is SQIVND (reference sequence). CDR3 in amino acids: CASSGGLAAEQYF. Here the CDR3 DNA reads TGTGCCAGTAGCGGGGGTCTCGCCGCCGAGCAGTACTTC.

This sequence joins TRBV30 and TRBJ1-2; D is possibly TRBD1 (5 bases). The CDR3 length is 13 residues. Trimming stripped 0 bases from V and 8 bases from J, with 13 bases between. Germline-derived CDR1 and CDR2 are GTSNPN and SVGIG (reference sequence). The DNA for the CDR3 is TGTGCCTGGAGTGTACTCGGGGGAGGAGGCTACACCTTC. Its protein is CAWSVLGGGGYTF.

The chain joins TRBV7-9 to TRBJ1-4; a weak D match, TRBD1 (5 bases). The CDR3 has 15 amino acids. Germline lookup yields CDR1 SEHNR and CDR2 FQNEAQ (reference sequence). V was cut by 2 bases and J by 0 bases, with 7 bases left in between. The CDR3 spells CASSLQGTTNEKLFF. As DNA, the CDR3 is TGTGCCAGCAGCTTACAGGGCACAACTAATGAAAAACTGTTTTTT.

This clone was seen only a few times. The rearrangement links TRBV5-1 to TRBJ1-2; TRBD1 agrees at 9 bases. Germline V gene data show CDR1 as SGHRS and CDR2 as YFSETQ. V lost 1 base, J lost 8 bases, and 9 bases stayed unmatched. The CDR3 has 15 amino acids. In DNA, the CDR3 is TGCGCCAGCAGCTTGCCCCGGACAGGGGAGGAAGGCTACACCTTC. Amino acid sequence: CASSLPRTGEEGYTF.

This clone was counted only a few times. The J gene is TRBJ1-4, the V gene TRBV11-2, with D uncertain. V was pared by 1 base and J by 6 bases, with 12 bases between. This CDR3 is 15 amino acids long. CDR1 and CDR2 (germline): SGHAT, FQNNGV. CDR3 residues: CASSLGWGGYEKLFF. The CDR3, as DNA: TGTGCCAGCAGCTTAGGGTGGGGAGGTTATGAAAAACTGTTTTTT.

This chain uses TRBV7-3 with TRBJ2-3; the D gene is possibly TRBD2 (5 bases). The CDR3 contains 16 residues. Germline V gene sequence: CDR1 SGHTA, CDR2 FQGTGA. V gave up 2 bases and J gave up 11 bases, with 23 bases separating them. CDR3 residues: CASSLGLGTGLGGQYF. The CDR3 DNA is TGTGCCAGCAGCTTAGGGCTCGGAACTGGACTTGGTGGGCAGTATTTT.

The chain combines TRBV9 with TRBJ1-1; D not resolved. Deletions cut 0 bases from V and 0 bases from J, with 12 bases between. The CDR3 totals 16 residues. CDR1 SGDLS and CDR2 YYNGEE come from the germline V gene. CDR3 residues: CASSVVGVGVNTEAFF. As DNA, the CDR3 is TGTGCCAGCAGCGTAGTAGGAGTTGGAGTGAACACTGAAGCTTTCTTT.

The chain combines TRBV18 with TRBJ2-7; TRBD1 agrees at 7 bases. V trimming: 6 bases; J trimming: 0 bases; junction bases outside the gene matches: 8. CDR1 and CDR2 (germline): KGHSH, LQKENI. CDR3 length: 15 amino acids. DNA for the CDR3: TGTGCCAGCTCGGCCGACAGGGTTTACTCCTACGAGCAGTACTTC. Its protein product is CASSADRVYSYEQYF.

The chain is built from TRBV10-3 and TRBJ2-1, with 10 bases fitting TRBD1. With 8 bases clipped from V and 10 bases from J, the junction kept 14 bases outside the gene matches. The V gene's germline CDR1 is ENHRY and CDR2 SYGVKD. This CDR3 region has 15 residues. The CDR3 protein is CAIWGGTGDSEEQFF. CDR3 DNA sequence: TGTGCCATCTGGGGGGGGACAGGGGATAGTGAGGAGCAGTTCTTC.

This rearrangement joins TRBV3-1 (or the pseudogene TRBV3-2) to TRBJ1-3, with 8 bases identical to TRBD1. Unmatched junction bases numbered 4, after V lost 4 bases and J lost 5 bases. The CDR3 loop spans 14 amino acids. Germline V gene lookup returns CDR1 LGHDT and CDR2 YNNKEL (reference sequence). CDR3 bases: TGTGCCAGCAGCCGTCAGGGGGCCAGAAACACCATATATTTT. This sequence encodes CASSRQGARNTIYF.

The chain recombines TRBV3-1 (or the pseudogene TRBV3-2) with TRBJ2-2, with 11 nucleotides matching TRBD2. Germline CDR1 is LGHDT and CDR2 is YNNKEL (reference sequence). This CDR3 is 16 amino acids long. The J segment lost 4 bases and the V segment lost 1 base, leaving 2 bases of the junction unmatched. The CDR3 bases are TGTGCCAGCAGCCAAGTGCTAGCGGGGGGCACCGGGGAGCTGTTTTTT. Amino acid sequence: CASSQVLAGGTGELFF.

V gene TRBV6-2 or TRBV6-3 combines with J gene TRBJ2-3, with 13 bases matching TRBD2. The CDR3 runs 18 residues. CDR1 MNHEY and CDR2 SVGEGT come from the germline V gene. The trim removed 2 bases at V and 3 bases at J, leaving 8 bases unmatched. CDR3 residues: CASSYPSTSGGATDTQYF. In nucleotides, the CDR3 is TGTGCCAGCAGTTACCCCTCCACTAGCGGGGGGGCAACAGATACGCAGTATTTT.

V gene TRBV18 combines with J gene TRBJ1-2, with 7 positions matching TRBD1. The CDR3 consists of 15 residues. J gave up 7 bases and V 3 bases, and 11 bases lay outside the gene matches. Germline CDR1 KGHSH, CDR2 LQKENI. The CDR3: CASSPGTATLGGYTF. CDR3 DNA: TGTGCCAGCTCACCCGGGACAGCTACGCTCGGTGGCTACACCTTC. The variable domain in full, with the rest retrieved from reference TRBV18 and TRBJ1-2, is NAGVMQNPRHLVRRRGQEARLRCSPMKGHSHVYWYRQLPEEGLKFMVYLQKENIIDESGMPKERFSAEFPKEGPSILRIQQVVRGDSAAYFCASSPGTATLGGYTFGSGTRLTVV.

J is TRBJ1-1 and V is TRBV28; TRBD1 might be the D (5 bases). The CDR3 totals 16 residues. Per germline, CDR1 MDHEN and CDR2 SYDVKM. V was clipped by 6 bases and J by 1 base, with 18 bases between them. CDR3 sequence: CASSQAWGGKNTEAFF. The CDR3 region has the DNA TGTGCCAGCAGCCAGGCGTGGGGGGGGAAGAACACTGAAGCTTTCTTT.